This T cell receptor beta chain was sequenced for a study of blood T cell repertoires in COVID-19. Looking at the study overall: Sources were T cells, B-cell-depleted T cells, or PBMCs; the material itself was cDNA or gDNA.

Profiled with immunoSEQ multiplex PCR; TCRdb holds only in-frame clones, not every one. This sample yields about 120,000 clones, of which about four fifths are seen a single time; around 4.1% belongs to the top ten. Sequenced input: peripheral blood. This sequence was found in a woman of 80 years or more with acute or convalescent COVID-19.

The CDR3 DNA is TGTGCCAGCAGCCTTGGGACAGCGGTGGGGGAGACCCAGTACTTC. Encoded protein: CASSLGTAVGETQYF. This sequence joins TRBV28 and TRBJ2-5, with 7 positions matching TRBD1. J lost 5 bases, V lost 6 bases, and 12 bases had no gene match. Germline-derived CDR1 and CDR2 are MDHEN and SYDVKM. CDR3 size: 15 residues.